This is a list of T cell receptor beta chains from one sample in a study of T cell responses to AZD1222 COVID-19 vaccine. Clones were read by immunoSEQ multiplex PCR, and TCRdb kept only the in-frame ones, dropping some. The table records around 77,000 clones, roughly 84% of them present only once. Sequences were derived from peripheral blood, sampled on day 0 of AZD1222 vaccination. The origin of the receptors is an adult in good health. Each CDR3 is given with its conserved first and last residue. The D gene is left open where the match is weak. Only some rows state a clone size, as once, few, many or a class for expanded clones.

V gene,J gene,D gene,clone size,CDR3 protein,CDR3 DNA
TRBV21-1,TRBJ2-7,.,.,CASSNIRFYTSYRGEGNYEQYF,TGTGCCAGCAGCAACATTAGATTCTATACTAGCTATAGGGGGGAGGGGAATTACGAGCAGTACTTC
TRBV4-2,TRBJ1-1,.,.,CASSQDPRNTEAFF,TGTGCCAGCAGCCAAGATCCTCGGAACACTGAAGCTTTCTTT
TRBV7-6,TRBJ2-3,.,.,CASSSRQASTDTQYF,TGTGCCAGCAGCTCCAGACAAGCGAGCACAGATACGCAGTATTTT
TRBV19,TRBJ1-2,.,.,CASKVGGVRYGYTF,TGTGCCAGTAAAGTTGGCGGAGTTCGGTATGGCTACACCTTC
TRBV19,TRBJ1-5,.,.,CASSTEGQPQHF,TGTGCCAGTAGTACCGAAGGTCAGCCCCAGCATTTT
TRBV16,TRBJ1-2,TRBD1,once,CASSLDRVYGYTF,TGTGCCAGCAGCCTTGACAGGGTGTATGGCTACACCTTC
TRBV9,TRBJ1-2,.,.,CASSVATAAYAGYTF,TGTGCCAGCAGCGTAGCGACAGCGGCATATGCGGGCTACACCTTC
TRBV4-1,TRBJ2-1,TRBD2,.,CASSQEPSGENEQFF,TGCGCCAGCAGCCAAGAGCCTAGCGGGGAAAATGAGCAGTTCTTC
TRBV20-1,TRBJ2-7,TRBD1,.,CSASRGQTSYEQYF,TGCAGTGCTAGTAGGGGACAGACCTCCTACGAGCAGTACTTC
TRBV7-2,TRBJ2-7,.,once,CASSLGYDGDQQYF,TGTGCCAGCAGCTTAGGGTATGACGGGGACCAGCAGTACTTC
TRBV5-5,TRBJ2-2,TRBD1,.,CASSPDRARTGELFF,TGTGCCAGCAGCCCCGACAGGGCAAGGACCGGGGAGCTGTTTTTT
TRBV5-8,TRBJ2-6,.,once,CASSPTKSGANVLTF,TGTGCCAGCAGCCCCACGAAATCTGGGGCCAACGTCCTGACTTTC
TRBV25-1,TRBJ2-6,.,.,CASSPFSGANVLTF,TGTGCCAGCAGTCCCTTCTCTGGGGCCAACGTCCTGACTTTC
TRBV3-1/TRBV3-2,TRBJ1-2,.,.,CASSHRSSGSYGYTF,TGTGCCAGCAGCCACCGTTCCTCAGGGTCCTATGGCTACACCTTC
TRBV7-8,TRBJ1-1,.,.,CASSIPGAIGNTEAFF,TGTGCCAGCAGCATTCCGGGAGCCATCGGGAACACTGAAGCTTTCTTT
TRBV28,TRBJ2-1,TRBD1,once,CASSGQGSSYNEQFF,TGTGCCAGCAGCGGACAGGGAAGCTCCTACAATGAGCAGTTCTTC
TRBV20-1,TRBJ2-1,.,.,CSASDYRNNEQFF,TGCAGTGCTAGTGATTACAGAAACAATGAGCAGTTCTTC
TRBV19,TRBJ1-5,TRBD1,.,CASKPGTGSQPQHF,TGTGCCAGTAAGCCCGGGACAGGGAGTCAGCCCCAGCATTTT
TRBV28,TRBJ2-1,TRBD1,.,CASSPLDRTYNEQFF,TGTGCCAGCAGCCCCTTGGACAGGACCTACAATGAGCAGTTCTTC
TRBV28,TRBJ2-7,TRBD1,.,CASSLGGTVTYEQYF,TGTGCCAGCAGTTTAGGTGGGACAGTTACCTACGAGCAGTACTTC
TRBV12-3/TRBV12-4,TRBJ1-5,.,.,CASNLDGNQPQHF,TGTGCCAGCAACTTGGACGGTAATCAGCCCCAGCATTTT
TRBV29-1,TRBJ2-2,.,.,CSVREPNTGELFF,TGCAGCGTCCGGGAGCCGAACACCGGGGAGCTGTTTTTT
TRBV6-5,TRBJ1-3,TRBD1,.,CASSYPGQGGNTIYF,TGTGCCAGCAGTTACCCCGGACAGGGAGGGAACACCATATATTTT
TRBV5-1,TRBJ1-1,TRBD1,.,CASSFGSGMTGEAFF,TGCGCCAGCAGCTTCGGTAGCGGTATGACAGGGGAAGCTTTCTTT
TRBV5-1,TRBJ1-1,.,.,CASSLKARQMNTEAFF,TGCGCCAGCAGCTTGAAGGCCCGACAGATGAACACTGAAGCTTTCTTT
TRBV11-2,TRBJ2-7,TRBD2,.,CASSLTSGGLGEQYF,TGTGCCAGCAGCTTGACTAGCGGGGGACTGGGTGAGCAGTACTTC
TRBV30,TRBJ1-1,.,.,CAWSGPLNTEAFF,TGTGCCTGGAGTGGTCCGCTGAACACTGAAGCTTTCTTT
TRBV18,TRBJ2-3,.,.,CASSPPSRGRGTDTQYF,TGTGCCAGCTCACCGCCCAGCAGGGGACGTGGCACAGATACGCAGTATTTT
TRBV6-2/TRBV6-3,TRBJ2-2,.,.,CASSYFPGPRTGELFF,TGTGCCAGCAGTTACTTTCCCGGGCCAAGGACCGGGGAGCTGTTTTTT
TRBV7-3,TRBJ2-2,.,.,CASSLNFGELFF,TGTGCCAGCAGCTTAAATTTCGGGGAGCTGTTTTTT
TRBV5-4,TRBJ1-1,.,.,CASSGAQGGQNTEAFF,TGTGCCAGCAGCGGAGCACAGGGAGGGCAAAACACTGAAGCTTTCTTT
TRBV2,TRBJ1-5,.,.,CASTGGRDNQPQHF,TGTGCCAGCACCGGGGGCAGGGACAATCAGCCCCAGCATTTT